Reported below is one T cell receptor beta chain. Antigen: not known. Uncontrolled infection, other autoimmune disease, pregnancy and lactation each barred patients from inclusion. These data originate in a study of T cells in Graves' hyperthyroidism and ophthalmopathy. Study-wide results and limits: Most clonotypes expanded in the thyroid (above 0.001) were also present in blood. Stable hyperthyroidism and ophthalmopathy were separated using 13 V-J signatures.

Amplification of TCR beta CDR3 regions was performed using RNA transcripts as template. The HTBI set primed first-round TCR CDR3 RT-PCR. TCRdb processed the multiplex PCR reads anew with MiXCR; each CDR3 protein has one entry. Here the sample spans about 570,000 distinct CDR3 sequences, 40% to 55% being singletons. The junction had 17 bases not matched to a gene; V was cut back by 4 bases and J by 6 bases. CDR1 and CDR2 (germline): SNHLY, FYNNEI. The CDR3 runs to 18 residues. Sequencing was performed on peripheral blood or thyroid tissue (not recorded which). The receptor comes from an adult woman with Graves' disease, either hyperthyroidism or ophthalmopathy (not recorded which). The rearrangement uses TRBV2 and TRBJ2-3; 9 nucleotides match TRBD1. The CDR3 DNA is TGTGCCAGCAGTGGGCCGGGACAGGGCCCAGCGGAAACGGATACGCAGTATTTT. This sequence encodes CASSGPGQGPAETDTQYF.